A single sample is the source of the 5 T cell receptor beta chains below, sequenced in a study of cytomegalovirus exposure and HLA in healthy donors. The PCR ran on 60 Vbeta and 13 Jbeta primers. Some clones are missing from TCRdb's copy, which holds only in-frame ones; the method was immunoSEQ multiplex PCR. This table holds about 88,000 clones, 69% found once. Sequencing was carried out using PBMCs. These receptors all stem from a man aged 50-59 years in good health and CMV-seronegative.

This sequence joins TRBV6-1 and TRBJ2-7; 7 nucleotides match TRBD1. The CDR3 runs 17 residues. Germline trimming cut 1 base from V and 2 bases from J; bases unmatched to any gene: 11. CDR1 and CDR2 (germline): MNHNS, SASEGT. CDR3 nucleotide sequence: TGTGCCAGCAGTGAAGGGTCAGGGGGACCTCTCGCCTACGAGCAGTACTTC. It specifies CASSEGSGGPLAYEQYF.

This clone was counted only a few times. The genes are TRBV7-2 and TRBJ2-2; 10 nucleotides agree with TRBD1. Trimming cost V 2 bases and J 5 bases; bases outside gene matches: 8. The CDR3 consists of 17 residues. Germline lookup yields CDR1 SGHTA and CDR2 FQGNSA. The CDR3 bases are TGTGCCAGCAGCTTAAACCTCGACAGGGGGCGGACCGGGGAGCTGTTTTTT. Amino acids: CASSLNLDRGRTGELFF.

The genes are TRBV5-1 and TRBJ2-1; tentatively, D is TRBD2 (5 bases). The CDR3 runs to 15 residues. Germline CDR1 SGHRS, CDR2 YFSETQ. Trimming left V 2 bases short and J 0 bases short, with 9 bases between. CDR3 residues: CASSLADPSYNEQFF. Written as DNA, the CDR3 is TGCGCCAGCAGCTTAGCGGACCCCTCCTACAATGAGCAGTTCTTC.

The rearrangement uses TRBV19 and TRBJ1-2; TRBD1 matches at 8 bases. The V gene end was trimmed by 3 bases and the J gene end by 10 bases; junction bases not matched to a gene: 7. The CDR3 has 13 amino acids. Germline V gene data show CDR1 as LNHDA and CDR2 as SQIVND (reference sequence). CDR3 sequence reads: CASSIRDRTFYTF. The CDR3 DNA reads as TGTGCCAGTAGTATCCGGGACAGGACCTTCTACACCTTC.

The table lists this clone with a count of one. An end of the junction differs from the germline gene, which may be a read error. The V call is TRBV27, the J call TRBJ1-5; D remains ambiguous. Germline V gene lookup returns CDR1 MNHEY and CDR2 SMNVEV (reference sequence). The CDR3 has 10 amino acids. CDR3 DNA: TGTGCCAGTGGCAAACAGCCCCAGCATTTT. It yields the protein CASGKQPQHF.